This record concerns one T cell receptor beta chain sequence. The sample comes from a study of glioma-infiltrating T cells after dendritic cell vaccination. The CDR3 extends over 12 amino acids. CDR1 is SQVTM and CDR2 is ANQGSEA in the germline V gene. Deletions cut 5 bases from V and 3 bases from J, with 9 bases between. Clones were read by immunoSEQ multiplex PCR, and TCRdb kept only the in-frame ones, dropping some. The sample has about 95,000 clones; over 65% are singletons. Sample: blood, taken before dendritic cell vaccination. The chain couples TRBV29-1 to TRBJ2-3; D uncertain. The origin of this receptor is a human donor with glioblastoma. The CDR3 loop is CSVSGQTDTQYF. The CDR3, as DNA: TGCAGCGTTTCGGGTCAAACAGATACGCAGTATTTT.